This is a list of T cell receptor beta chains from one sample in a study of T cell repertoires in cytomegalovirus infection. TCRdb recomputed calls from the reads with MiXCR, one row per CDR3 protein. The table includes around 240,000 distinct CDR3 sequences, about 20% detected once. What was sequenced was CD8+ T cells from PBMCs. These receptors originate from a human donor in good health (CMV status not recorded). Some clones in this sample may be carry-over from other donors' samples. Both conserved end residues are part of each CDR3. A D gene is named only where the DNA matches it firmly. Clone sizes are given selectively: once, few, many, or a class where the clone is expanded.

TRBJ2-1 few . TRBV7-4 TGTGCCAGCAGCTTAGACTGGGAGCAGTTCTTC CASSLDWEQFF
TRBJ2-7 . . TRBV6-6 TGTGCCAGCAGGGCAGCCTACGAGCAGTACTTC CASRAAYEQYF
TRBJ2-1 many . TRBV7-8 TGTGCCAGCACAGGGGACTACAATGAGCAGTTCTTC CASTGDYNEQFF
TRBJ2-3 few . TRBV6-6 TGTGCCAGCAGTTACGAGGGGGGCGGCGCAGATACGCAGTATTTT CASSYEGGGADTQYF
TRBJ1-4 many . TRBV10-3 TGTGCCATCAGTGATTTGTGGGGAACTAATGAAAAACTGTTTTTT CAISDLWGTNEKLFF
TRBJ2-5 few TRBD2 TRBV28 TGTGCCAGCAGTTTGGGTACTAGCGGGGGGTTATTCCAAGAGACCCAGTACTTC CASSLGTSGGLFQETQYF
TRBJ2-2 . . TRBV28 TGTGCCAGCAGTTTAAACCTCTACACCGGGGAGCTGTTTTTT CASSLNLYTGELFF
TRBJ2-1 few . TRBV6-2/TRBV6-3 TGTGCCAGCAGTTACCGGGACAATGAGCAGTTCTTC CASSYRDNEQFF
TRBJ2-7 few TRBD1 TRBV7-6 TGTGCCAGCAGCTCGCCCGGGACAGCGTTCGGGCAGTACTTC CASSSPGTAFGQYF
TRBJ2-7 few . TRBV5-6 TGTGCCAGCAGCTTGGACAGGCGGGGGCCCCAGTACGAGCAGTACTTC CASSLDRRGPQYEQYF
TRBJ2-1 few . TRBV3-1 TGTGCCAGCAGCCGAGTGGGACCGAGGAGCTCCTACAATGAGCAGTTCTTC CASSRVGPRSSYNEQFF
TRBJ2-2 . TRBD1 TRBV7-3 TGTGCCAGCAGCTTGACAGGGGCCTACACCGGGGAGCTGTTTTTT CASSLTGAYTGELFF
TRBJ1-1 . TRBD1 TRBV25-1 TGTGCCAGCAGTGACAGGACAGGGTTGAACACTGAAGCTTTCTTT CASSDRTGLNTEAFF
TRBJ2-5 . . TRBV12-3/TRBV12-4 TGTGCCAGCAGTCTAGACAGTTTTGAGGAGACCCAGTACTTC CASSLDSFEETQYF
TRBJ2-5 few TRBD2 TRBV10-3 TGTGCCATCAGTGATATAACTAGCGGGCACGGGACCCAGTACTTC CAISDITSGHGTQYF
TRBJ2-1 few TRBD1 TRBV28 TGTGCCAGCAGTTTACAGCCACAGGGGGTCAATGAGCAGTTCTTC CASSLQPQGVNEQFF